The 10 T cell receptor beta chains below come from one sample, sequenced in a study of pediatric ulcerative colitis (dated by TCRdb to 2018 to 2020). The library was generated by the immunoSEQ multiplex PCR assay. The table comes from immuneACCESS by way of TCRdb, which keeps in-frame sequences with V and J called. Part of the clones is missing from these tables; in studies checked, under half for an unresolved V gene and the rest for unknown reasons. The sample records some 10,000 clones, roughly 82% of which are singletons. In total, the top ten clones hold about 3.6% of the sample. During colonoscopy, one to two pinch biopsies were obtained from the rectum for research purposes. The sequenced material came from gut tissue. The receptors derive from a girl aged 10-17 years who was a control in a study of pediatric ulcerative colitis.

The chain has TRBV18 and TRBJ1-6; the D is unclear. The CDR3 spans 16 residues. V was pared by 1 base and J by 6 bases, with 13 bases between. CDR1 is KGHSH, CDR2 LQKENI, per germline. CDR3 sequence (DNA): TGTGCCAGCTCACCACAAGAGCCCACCCTTAATTCACCCCTCCACTTT. Translated: CASSPQEPTLNSPLHF.

The V gene is TRBV5-1, the J gene TRBJ1-4; tentatively, D is TRBD1 (5 bases). The CDR3 covers 15 residues. From germline, CDR1 is SGHRS and CDR2 YFSETQ. Trimming took 5 bases from V and 5 from J, leaving 16 bases between them. For the CDR3, the DNA is TGCGCCAGCAGACAACCGGGACTGAAGAATGAAAAACTGTTTTTT. Amino acid sequence: CASRQPGLKNEKLFF.

The V and J genes are TRBV28 and TRBJ1-4; D unclear. The V gene lost 2 bases and the J gene lost 8 bases, with 15 bases spanning the gap. The CDR3 is made up of 15 amino acids. CDR1 and CDR2 (germline): MDHEN, SYDVKM. In DNA, the CDR3 is TGTGCCAGCAGTTTAAGTGGGAGGGTTGGCGAAAAACTGTTTTTT. Amino acids: CASSLSGRVGEKLFF.

The chain is built from TRBV4-1 and TRBJ1-5; D is unclear. This CDR3 region has 15 residues. The germline V and J ends were trimmed by 1 base and 1 base, with 8 bases remaining between them. From germline, CDR1 is MGHRA and CDR2 YSYEKL. CDR3 DNA: TGCGCCAGCAGCCAAGTAGGCCTCAGCAATCAGCCCCAGCATTTT. As protein: CASSQVGLSNQPQHF.

V gene TRBV4-1 combines with J gene TRBJ2-1, with TRBD2 matching over 10 bases. V was clipped by 1 base and J by 8 bases; unmatched bases: 5. CDR3 length equals 15 residues. The germline V gene encodes CDR1 MGHRA and CDR2 YSYEKL. CDR3 nucleotides: TGCGCCAGCAGCCAAGTACTAGCGGGATCCGATGAGCAGTTCTTC. It is translated as CASSQVLAGSDEQFF.

This chain uses TRBV18 with TRBJ1-1; 7 bases fit TRBD1. Germline V gene sequence: CDR1 KGHSH, CDR2 LQKENI. The CDR3 has 19 amino acids. Unmatched junction bases numbered 17, after V lost 1 base and J lost 3 bases. Written as DNA, the CDR3 is TGTGCCAGCTCACCACGCCAAGGGGGCTATAGCTCTAGGGACACTGAAGCTTTCTTT. Residues: CASSPRQGGYSSRDTEAFF.

The chain is built from TRBV7-9 and TRBJ2-7; possible D gene TRBD1, 6 bases. The V gene's germline CDR1 is SEHNR and CDR2 FQNEAQ (reference sequence). Trimming removed 4 bases at V and 5 bases at J, with 18 bases between. The CDR3 sequence is 15 residues long. As DNA, the CDR3 is TGTGCCAGCAGCTCTACCCTCGGACAGCTTAACGAGCAGTACTTC. Amino acid sequence: CASSSTLGQLNEQYF.

V usage is TRBV27 and J usage is TRBJ2-1; D gene ambiguous. CDR1 and CDR2 from the germline V gene are MNHEY and SMNVEV (reference sequence). Trimming pared 1 base from V and 12 bases from J, leaving 13 bases between. This CDR3 is 13 amino acids long. CDR3 loop: CASSLFAVVPQFF. The CDR3 nucleotides are TGTGCCAGCAGTTTATTCGCGGTCGTTCCGCAGTTCTTC.

In DNA form, the CDR3 reads TGTGCCAGCAGCTTGCAACTACCATCCCCCTACAATGAGCAGTTCTTC. Its protein product is CASSLQLPSPYNEQFF. The chain carries TRBV7-6 and TRBJ2-1; D is unclear. The CDR3 has 16 residues. Deletions cut 3 bases from V and 2 bases from J, with 14 bases between. The germline gives CDR1 SGHVS, CDR2 FNYEAQ.

CDR3 sequence (DNA): TGTGCCAGCAGTGAACAGACGGCTAATGAAAAACTGTTTTTT. Encoded protein: CASSEQTANEKLFF. This chain joins TRBV25-1 and TRBJ1-4; no clear D gene. In germline, CDR1 is MGHDK, CDR2 SYGVNS. This CDR3 is 14 amino acids long. Trimming took off 2 bases at V and 3 bases at J, with 7 bases between the two ends. The complete variable domain, with remaining parts taken from reference TRBV25-1 and TRBJ1-4, reads EADIYQTPRYLVIGTGKKITLECSQTMGHDKMYWYQQDPGMELHLIHYSYGVNSTEKGDLSSESTVSRIRTEHFPLTLESARPSHTSQYLCASSEQTANEKLFFGSGTQLSVL.